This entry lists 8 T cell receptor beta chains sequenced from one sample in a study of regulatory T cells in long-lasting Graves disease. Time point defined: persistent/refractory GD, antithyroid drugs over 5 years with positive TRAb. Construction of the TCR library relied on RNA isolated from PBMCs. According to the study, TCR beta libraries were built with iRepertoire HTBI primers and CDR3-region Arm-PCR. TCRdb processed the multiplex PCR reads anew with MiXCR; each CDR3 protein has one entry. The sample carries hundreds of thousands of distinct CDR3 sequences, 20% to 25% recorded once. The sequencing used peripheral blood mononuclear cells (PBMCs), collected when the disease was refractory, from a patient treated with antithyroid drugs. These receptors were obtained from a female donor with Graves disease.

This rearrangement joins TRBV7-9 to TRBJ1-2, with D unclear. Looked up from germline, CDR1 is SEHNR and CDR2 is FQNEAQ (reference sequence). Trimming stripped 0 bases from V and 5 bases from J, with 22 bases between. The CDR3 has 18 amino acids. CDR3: CASSLAPRAAQDGYGYTF. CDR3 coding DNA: TGTGCCAGCAGCTTAGCCCCTCGGGCAGCCCAAGACGGTTATGGCTACACCTTC.

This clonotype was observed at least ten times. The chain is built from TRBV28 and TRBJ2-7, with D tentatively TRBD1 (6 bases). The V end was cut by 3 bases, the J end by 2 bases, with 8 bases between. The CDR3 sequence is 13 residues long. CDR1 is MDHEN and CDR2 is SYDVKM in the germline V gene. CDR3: CASSFAGAYEQYF. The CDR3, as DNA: TGTGCCAGCAGTTTTGCAGGGGCCTACGAGCAGTACTTC.

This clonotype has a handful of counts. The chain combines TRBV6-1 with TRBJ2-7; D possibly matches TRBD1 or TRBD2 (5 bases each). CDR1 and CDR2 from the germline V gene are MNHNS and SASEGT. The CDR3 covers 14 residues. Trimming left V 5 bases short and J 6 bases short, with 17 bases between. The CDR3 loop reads CASSPLGTGSEQYF. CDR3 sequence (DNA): TGTGCCAGCAGTCCATTAGGGACGGGAAGCGAGCAGTACTTC.

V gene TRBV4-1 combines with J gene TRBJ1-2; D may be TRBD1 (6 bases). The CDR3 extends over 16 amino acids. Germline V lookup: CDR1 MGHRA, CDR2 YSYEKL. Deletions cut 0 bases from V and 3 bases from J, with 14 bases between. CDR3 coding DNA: TGCGCCAGCAGCCAAGAAGGGACACGGCGACACTATGGCTACACCTTC. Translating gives CASSQEGTRRHYGYTF.

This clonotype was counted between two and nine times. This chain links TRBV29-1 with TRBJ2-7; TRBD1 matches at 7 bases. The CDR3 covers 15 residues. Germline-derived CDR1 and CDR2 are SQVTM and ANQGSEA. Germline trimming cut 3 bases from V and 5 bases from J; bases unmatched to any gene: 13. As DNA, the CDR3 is TGCAGCGTTGATGCTCCAGGGGGATTCGGCCACGAGCAGTACTTC. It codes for CSVDAPGGFGHEQYF.

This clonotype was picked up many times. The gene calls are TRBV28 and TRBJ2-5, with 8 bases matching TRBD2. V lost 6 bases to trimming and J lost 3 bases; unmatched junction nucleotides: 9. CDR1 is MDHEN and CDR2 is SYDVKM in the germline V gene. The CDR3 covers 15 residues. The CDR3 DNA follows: TGTGCCAGCAGCCTTAGCGGGATAGGCGAAGAGACCCAGTACTTC. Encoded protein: CASSLSGIGEETQYF.

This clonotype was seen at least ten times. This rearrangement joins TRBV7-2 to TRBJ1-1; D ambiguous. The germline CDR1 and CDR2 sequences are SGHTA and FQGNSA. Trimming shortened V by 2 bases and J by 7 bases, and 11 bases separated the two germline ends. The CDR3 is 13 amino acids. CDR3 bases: TGTGCCAGCAGCTTACTATGGCTCGGTGAAGCTTTCTTT. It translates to CASSLLWLGEAFF.

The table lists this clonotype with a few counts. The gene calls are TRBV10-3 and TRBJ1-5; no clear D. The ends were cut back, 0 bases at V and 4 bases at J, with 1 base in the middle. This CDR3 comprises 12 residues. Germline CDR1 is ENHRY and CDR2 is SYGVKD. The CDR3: CAISESNQPQHF. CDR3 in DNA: TGTGCCATCAGTGAGTCGAATCAGCCCCAGCATTTT.